This TCR beta chain was captured by sequencing in a study of T cell repertoires in cytomegalovirus infection. This clonotype occurred a few times. Its antigen is currently unknown. TCRdb re-called the reads through MiXCR, storing one row per CDR3 protein. The table lists 160,000 or so distinct CDR3 sequences, about 20% of them singletons. Trimming cost V 1 base and J 3 bases; bases outside gene matches: 19. Germline V lookup: CDR1 SEHNR, CDR2 FQNEAQ (reference sequence). The CDR3 extends over 20 amino acids. The sequence came from a human donor in good health (CMV status not recorded). Some clones in this sample may be carry-over from other donors' samples. The chain recombines TRBV7-9 with TRBJ1-1; 8 bases are a match to TRBD1. The specimen comprised CD8+ T cells from cultured PBMCs, sampled from culture after CMV antigen stimulation. CDR3 residues: CASSLVPPRYRGDVDTEAFF. The CDR3 nucleotides are TGTGCCAGCAGCTTAGTCCCCCCCCGATACAGGGGGGATGTAGACACTGAAGCTTTCTTT.